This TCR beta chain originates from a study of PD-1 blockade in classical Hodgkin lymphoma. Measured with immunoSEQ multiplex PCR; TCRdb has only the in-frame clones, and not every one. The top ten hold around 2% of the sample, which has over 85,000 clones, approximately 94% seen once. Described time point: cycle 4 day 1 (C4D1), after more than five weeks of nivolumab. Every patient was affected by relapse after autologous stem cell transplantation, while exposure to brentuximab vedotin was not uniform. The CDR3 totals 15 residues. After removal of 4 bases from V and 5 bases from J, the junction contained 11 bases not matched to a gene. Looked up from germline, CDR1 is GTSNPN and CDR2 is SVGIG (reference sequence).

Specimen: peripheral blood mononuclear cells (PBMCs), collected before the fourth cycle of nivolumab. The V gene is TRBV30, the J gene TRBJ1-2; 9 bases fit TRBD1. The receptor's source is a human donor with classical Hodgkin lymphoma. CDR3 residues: CAWTSGQGLSYGYTF. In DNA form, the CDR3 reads TGTGCCTGGACTTCAGGACAGGGGTTAAGTTATGGCTACACCTTC.